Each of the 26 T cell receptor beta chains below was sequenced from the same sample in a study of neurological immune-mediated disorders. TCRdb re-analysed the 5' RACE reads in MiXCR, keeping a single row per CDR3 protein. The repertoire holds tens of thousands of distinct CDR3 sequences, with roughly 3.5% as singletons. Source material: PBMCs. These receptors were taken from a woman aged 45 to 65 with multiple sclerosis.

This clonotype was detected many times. The CDR3 is CSASGTGRVNQPQHF. CDR3 bases: TGCAGTGCTAGCGGGACCGGGAGGGTGAATCAGCCCCAGCATTTT. The chain uses TRBV20-1 and TRBJ1-5; a weak D match, TRBD1 (5 bases). CDR1 is DFQATT and CDR2 is SNEGSKA in the germline V gene (reference sequence). V lost 3 bases, J lost 4 bases, and 16 bases lay in between. The CDR3 extends over 15 amino acids.

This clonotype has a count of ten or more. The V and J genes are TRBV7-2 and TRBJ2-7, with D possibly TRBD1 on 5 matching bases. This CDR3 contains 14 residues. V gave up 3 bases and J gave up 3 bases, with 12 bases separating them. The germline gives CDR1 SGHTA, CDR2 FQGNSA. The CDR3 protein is CASSLGRALYEQYF. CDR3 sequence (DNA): TGTGCCAGCAGCTTGGGCAGGGCCCTCTACGAGCAGTACTTC.

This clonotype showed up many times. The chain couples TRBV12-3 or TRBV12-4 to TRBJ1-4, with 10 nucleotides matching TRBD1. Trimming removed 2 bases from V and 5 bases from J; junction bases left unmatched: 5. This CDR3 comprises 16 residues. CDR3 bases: TGTGCCAGCAGTTTAAACCGGGACAGGGGCAATGAAAAACTGTTTTTT. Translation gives CASSLNRDRGNEKLFF.

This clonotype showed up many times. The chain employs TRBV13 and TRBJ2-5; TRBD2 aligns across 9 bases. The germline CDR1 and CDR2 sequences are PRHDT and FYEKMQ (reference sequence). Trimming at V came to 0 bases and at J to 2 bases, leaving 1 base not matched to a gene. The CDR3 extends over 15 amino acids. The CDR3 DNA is TGTGCCAGCAGCTTAGGGACTAGCGGACAAGAGACCCAGTACTTC. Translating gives CASSLGTSGQETQYF. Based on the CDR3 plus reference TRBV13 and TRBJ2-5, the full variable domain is AAGVIQSPRHLIKEKRETATLKCYPIPRHDTVYWYQQGPGQDPQFLISFYEKMQSDKGSIPDRFSAQQFSDYHSELNMSSLELGDSALYFCASSLGTSGQETQYFGPGTRLLVL.

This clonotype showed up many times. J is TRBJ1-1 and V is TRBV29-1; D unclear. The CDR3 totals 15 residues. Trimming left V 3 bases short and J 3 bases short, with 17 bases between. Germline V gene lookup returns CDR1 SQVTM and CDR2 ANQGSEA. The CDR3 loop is CSVEIGQRWDTEAFF. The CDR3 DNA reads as TGCAGCGTTGAGATCGGGCAGCGGTGGGACACTGAAGCTTTCTTT.

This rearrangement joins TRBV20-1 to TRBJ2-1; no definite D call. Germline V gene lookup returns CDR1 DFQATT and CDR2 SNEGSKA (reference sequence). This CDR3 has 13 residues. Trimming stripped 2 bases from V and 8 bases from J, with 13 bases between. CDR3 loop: CSARKREEDEQFF. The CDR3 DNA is TGCAGTGCTAGAAAAAGGGAAGAAGATGAGCAGTTCTTC.

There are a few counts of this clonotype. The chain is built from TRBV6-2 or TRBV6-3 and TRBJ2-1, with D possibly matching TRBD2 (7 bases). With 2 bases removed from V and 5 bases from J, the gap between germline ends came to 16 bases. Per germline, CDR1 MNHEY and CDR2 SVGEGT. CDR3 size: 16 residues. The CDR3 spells CASSYSRGAGDNEQFF. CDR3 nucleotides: TGTGCCAGCAGTTACAGCCGGGGGGCCGGGGACAATGAGCAGTTCTTC.

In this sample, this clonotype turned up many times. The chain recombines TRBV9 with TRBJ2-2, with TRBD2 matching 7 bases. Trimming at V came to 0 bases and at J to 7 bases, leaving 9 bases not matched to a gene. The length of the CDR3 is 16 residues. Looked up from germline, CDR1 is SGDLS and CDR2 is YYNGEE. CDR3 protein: CASSVGGGGLNGELFF. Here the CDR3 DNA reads TGTGCCAGCAGCGTAGGAGGCGGGGGTCTTAACGGGGAGCTGTTTTTT.

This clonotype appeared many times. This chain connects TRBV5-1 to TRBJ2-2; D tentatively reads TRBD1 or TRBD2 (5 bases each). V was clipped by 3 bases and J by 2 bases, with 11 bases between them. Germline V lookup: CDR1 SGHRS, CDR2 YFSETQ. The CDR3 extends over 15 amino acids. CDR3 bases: TGCGCCAGCAGCTACGGGACCCACAACACCGGGGAGCTGTTTTTT. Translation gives CASSYGTHNTGELFF.

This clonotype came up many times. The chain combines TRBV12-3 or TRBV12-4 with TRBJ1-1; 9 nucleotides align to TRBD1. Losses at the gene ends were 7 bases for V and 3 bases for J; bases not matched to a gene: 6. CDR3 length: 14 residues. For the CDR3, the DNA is TGTGCCAGCAATCCCCGGACAGGGGACACTGAAGCTTTCTTT. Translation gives CASNPRTGDTEAFF.

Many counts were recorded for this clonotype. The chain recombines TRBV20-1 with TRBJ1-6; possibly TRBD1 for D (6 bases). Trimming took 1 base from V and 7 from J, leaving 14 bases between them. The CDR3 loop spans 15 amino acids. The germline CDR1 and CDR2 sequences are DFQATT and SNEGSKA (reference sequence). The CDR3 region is CSARGPGGANSPLHF. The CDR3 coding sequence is TGCAGTGCTAGAGGTCCGGGGGGGGCGAATTCACCCCTCCACTTT.

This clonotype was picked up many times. The CDR3 coding sequence is TGTGCCAGCAGCTTAAACCCCATCGACCAGTTCTTC. As protein: CASSLNPIDQFF. The chain carries TRBV7-9 and TRBJ2-1; D is unclear. V gave up 2 bases and J gave up 13 bases, with 12 bases separating them. The V gene's germline CDR1 is SEHNR and CDR2 FQNEAQ (reference sequence). This CDR3 comprises 12 residues.

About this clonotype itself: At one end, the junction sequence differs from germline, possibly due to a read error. CDR3 nucleotides: TGTGCCAGCAGCCCGACTAACCAAGAGAACCAGTACTTC. Translating gives CASSPTNQENQYF. J is TRBJ2-5 and V is TRBV12-3 or TRBV12-4, with TRBD2 as a possible D gene (5 bases). This CDR3 is 13 amino acids long.

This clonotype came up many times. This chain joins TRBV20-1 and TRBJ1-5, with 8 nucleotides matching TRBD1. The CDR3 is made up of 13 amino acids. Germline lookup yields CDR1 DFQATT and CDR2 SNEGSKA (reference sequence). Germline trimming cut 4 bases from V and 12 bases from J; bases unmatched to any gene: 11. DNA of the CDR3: TGCAGTGCTATAGTCACAGGGGGATGGGACCAGCATTTT. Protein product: CSAIVTGGWDQHF.

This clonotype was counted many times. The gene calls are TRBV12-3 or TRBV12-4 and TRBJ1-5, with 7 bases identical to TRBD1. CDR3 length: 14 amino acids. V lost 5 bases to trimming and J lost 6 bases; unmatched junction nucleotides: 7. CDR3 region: CASSTTGRSQPQHF. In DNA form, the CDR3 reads TGTGCCAGCAGTACGACAGGGCGAAGTCAGCCCCAGCATTTT.

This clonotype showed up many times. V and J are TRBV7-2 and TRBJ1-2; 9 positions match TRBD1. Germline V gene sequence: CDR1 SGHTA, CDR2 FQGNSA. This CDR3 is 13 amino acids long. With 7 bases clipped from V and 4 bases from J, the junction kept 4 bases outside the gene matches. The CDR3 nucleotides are TGTGCCAGCAAGGGGACAGGGCCCTATGGCTACACCTTC. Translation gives CASKGTGPYGYTF.

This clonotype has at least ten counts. The CDR3 bases are TGTGCCACCAGCAGAGATTTAGGCCACAAAGAGACCCAGTACTTC. Its protein is CATSRDLGHKETQYF. V is TRBV15 and J is TRBJ2-5; D is unresolved. V was cut by 0 bases and J by 3 bases, with 11 bases left in between. The CDR3 has 15 residues. Germline V gene lookup returns CDR1 LNHNV and CDR2 YYDKDF (reference sequence).

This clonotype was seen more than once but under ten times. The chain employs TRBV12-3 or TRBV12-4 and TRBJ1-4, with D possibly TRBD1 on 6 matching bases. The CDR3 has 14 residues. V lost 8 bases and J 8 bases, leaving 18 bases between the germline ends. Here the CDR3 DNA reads TGTGCCAGCGAATCCGGCCCAGGGGAGGAAAAACTGTTTTTT. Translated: CASESGPGEEKLFF.

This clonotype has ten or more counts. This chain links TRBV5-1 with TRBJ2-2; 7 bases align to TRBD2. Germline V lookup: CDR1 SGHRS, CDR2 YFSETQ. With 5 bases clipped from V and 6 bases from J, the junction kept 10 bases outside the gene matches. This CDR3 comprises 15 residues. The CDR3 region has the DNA TGCGCCAGCAGATCCGGGACTACAGGCCCCGGGGAGCTGTTTTTT. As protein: CASRSGTTGPGELFF.

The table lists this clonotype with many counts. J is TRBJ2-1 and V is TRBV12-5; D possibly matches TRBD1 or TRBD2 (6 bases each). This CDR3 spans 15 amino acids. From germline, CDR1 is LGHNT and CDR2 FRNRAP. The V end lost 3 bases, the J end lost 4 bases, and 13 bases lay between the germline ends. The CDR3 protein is CASGLRGPPYNEQFF. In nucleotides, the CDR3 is TGTGCTAGTGGTTTACGGGGGCCCCCTTACAATGAGCAGTTCTTC.

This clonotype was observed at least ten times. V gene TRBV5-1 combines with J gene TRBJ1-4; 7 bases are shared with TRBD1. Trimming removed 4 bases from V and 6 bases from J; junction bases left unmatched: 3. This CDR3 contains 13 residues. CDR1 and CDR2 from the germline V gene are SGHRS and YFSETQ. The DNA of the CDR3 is TGCGCCAGCAGCGGGACAGTACATGAAAAACTGTTTTTT. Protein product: CASSGTVHEKLFF.

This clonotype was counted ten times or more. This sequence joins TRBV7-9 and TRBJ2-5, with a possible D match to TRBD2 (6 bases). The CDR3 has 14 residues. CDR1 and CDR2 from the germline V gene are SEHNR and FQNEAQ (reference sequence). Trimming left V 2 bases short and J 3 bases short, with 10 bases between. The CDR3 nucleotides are TGTGCCAGCAGCTTATCCTCGGGGGAAGAGACCCAGTACTTC. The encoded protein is CASSLSSGEETQYF.

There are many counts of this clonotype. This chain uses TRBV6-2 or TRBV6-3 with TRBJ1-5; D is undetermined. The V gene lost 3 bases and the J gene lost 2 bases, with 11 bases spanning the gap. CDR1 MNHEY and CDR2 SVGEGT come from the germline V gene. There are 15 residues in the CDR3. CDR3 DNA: TGTGCCAGCAGTTATGTCTCTGAAGGCAATCAGCCCCAGCATTTT. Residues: CASSYVSEGNQPQHF.

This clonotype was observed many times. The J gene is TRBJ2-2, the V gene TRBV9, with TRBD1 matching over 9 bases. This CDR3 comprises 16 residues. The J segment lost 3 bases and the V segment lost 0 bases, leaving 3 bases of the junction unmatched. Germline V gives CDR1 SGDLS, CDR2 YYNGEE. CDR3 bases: TGTGCCAGCAGCGTAGACAGGGGGCGTCACACCGGGGAGCTGTTTTTT. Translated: CASSVDRGRHTGELFF.

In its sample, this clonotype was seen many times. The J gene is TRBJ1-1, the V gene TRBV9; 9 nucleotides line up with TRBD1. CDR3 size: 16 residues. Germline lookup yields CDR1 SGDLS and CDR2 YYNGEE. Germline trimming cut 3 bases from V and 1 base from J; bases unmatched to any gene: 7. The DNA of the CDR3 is TGTGCCAGCAGCGCCGTGGGGACAGGGCCGAACACTGAAGCTTTCTTT. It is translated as CASSAVGTGPNTEAFF.

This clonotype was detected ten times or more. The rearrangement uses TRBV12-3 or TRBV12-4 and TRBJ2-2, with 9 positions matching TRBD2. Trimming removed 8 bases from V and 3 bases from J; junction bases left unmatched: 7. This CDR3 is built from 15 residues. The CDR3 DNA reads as TGTGCCAGCGAGGCGGGGGGGACGTACACCGGGGAGCTGTTTTTT. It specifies CASEAGGTYTGELFF.